One and the same sample provided the 8 T cell receptor beta chains below, sequenced in a study of OX40 agonist ivuxolimab in advanced cancers. Measured with immunoSEQ multiplex PCR; TCRdb has only the in-frame clones, and not every one. The repertoire holds 90,000 or so clones, with nearly 90% as singletons. Here the sequenced sample was CD4+ or CD8+ T cells sorted from blood, taken in a trial of the OX40 agonist ivuxolimab. Receptors originate from an adult with an advanced solid tumor such as melanoma, head and neck, liver or kidney cancer.

The V gene is TRBV28, the J gene TRBJ1-2; D gene unclear. This CDR3 spans 12 amino acids. V lost 6 bases, J lost 4 bases, and 9 bases lay in between. Germline CDR1 MDHEN, CDR2 SYDVKM. CDR3 in DNA: TGTGCCAGCAGCCCTCGTTTCTATGGCTACACCTTC. Encoded protein: CASSPRFYGYTF.

The table lists this clone with a few counts. J is TRBJ2-7 and V is TRBV11-2, with D perhaps TRBD1 (5 bases). Trimming shortened V by 2 bases and J by 2 bases, and 10 bases separated the two germline ends. Per germline, CDR1 SGHAT and CDR2 FQNNGV. The CDR3 runs to 14 residues. CDR3 amino acids: CASSLTAGTYEQYF. CDR3 nucleotides: TGTGCCAGCAGCTTAACGGCAGGGACCTACGAGCAGTACTTC.

This chain uses TRBV5-1 with TRBJ2-1; perhaps TRBD2 as D (5 bases). This CDR3 spans 15 amino acids. Per the germline V gene, CDR1 is SGHRS and CDR2 is YFSETQ. Deletions cut 0 bases from V and 0 bases from J, with 7 bases between. CDR3 region: CASSLGGSSYNEQFF. The CDR3 nucleotides are TGCGCCAGCAGCTTGGGAGGGAGCTCCTACAATGAGCAGTTCTTC.

V gene TRBV19 combines with J gene TRBJ1-5, with D hard to call. V lost 0 bases and J 3 bases, leaving 12 bases between the germline ends. The CDR3 loop spans 16 amino acids. Germline V gives CDR1 LNHDA, CDR2 SQIVND (reference sequence). CDR3 in DNA: TGTGCCAGTAGTATAGATGAAGGCCAGTACAATCAGCCCCAGCATTTT. Translated: CASSIDEGQYNQPQHF.

V gene TRBV6-6 combines with J gene TRBJ1-1; 7 bases map to TRBD1. J lost 1 base, V lost 5 bases, and 1 base had no gene match. CDR1 MNHNY and CDR2 SVGAGI come from the germline V gene (reference sequence). This CDR3 has 13 amino acids. CDR3 residues: CASSRTGNTEAFF. The CDR3, as DNA: TGTGCCAGCAGTAGGACAGGGAACACTGAAGCTTTCTTT.

The chain carries TRBV7-2 and TRBJ2-7; D is perhaps TRBD1 (6 bases). The germline V gene has CDR1 SGHTA and CDR2 FQGNSA. V was trimmed by 2 bases and J by 1 base, leaving 12 bases between them. This CDR3 comprises 15 residues. The CDR3 bases are TGTGCCAGCAGCTTACGGACAGCCCTTTCCTACGAGCAGTACTTC. Translating gives CASSLRTALSYEQYF.

The V and J genes are TRBV7-2 and TRBJ1-1; D gene uncertain. The CDR3 has 14 amino acids. Per the germline V gene, CDR1 is SGHTA and CDR2 is FQGNSA. The V end lost 1 base, the J end lost 2 bases, and 8 bases lay between the germline ends. CDR3 loop: CASSLEVGNTEAFF. In DNA, the CDR3 is TGTGCCAGCAGCTTAGAGGTGGGCAACACTGAAGCTTTCTTT.

The chain recombines TRBV4-3 with TRBJ2-5; 7 bases are a match to TRBD2. The CDR3 contains 15 residues. CDR1 is LGHNA, CDR2 YSLEER, per germline. The J segment lost 4 bases and the V segment lost 1 base, leaving 6 bases of the junction unmatched. CDR3 DNA: TGCGCCAGCAGCCAAGCCGGCGGGAGAAGAGAGACCCAGTACTTC. It translates to CASSQAGGRRETQYF.